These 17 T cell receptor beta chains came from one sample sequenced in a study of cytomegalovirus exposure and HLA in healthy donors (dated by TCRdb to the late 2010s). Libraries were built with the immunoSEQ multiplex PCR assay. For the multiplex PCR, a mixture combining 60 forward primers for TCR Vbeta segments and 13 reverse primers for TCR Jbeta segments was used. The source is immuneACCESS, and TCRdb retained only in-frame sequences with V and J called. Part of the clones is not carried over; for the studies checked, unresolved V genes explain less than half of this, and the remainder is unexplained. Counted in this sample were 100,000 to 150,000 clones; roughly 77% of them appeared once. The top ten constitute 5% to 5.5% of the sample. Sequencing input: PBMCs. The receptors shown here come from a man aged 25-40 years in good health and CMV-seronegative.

CDR3 bases: TGTGCCAGCAGGGGGGGATTGAACACTGAAGCTTTCTTT. Protein product: CASRGGLNTEAFF. The chain carries TRBV6-5 and TRBJ1-1, with D perhaps matching TRBD1 (5 bases). CDR1 MNHEY and CDR2 SVGAGI come from the germline V gene. V was trimmed by 6 bases and J by 0 bases, leaving 8 bases between them. The CDR3 is 13 amino acids.

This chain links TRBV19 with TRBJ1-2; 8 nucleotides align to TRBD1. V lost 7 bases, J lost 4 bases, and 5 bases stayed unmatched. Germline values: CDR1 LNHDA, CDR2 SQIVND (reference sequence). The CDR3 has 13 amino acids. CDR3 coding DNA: TGTGCCAGTAATTCTGGACAGGGCTATGGCTACACCTTC. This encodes CASNSGQGYGYTF.

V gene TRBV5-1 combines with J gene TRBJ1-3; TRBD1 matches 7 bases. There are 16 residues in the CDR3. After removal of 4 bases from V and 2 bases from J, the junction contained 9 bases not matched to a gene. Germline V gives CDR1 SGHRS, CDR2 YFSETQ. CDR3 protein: CASSQQGGATGNTIYF. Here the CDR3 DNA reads TGCGCCAGCAGCCAGCAAGGGGGCGCAACTGGAAACACCATATATTTT. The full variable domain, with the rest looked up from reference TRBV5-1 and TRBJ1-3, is KAGVTQTPRYLIKTRGQQVTLSCSPISGHRSVSWYQQTPGQGLQFLFEYFSETQRNKGNFPGRFSGRQFSNSRSEMNVSTLELGDSALYLCASSQQGGATGNTIYFGEGSWLTVV.

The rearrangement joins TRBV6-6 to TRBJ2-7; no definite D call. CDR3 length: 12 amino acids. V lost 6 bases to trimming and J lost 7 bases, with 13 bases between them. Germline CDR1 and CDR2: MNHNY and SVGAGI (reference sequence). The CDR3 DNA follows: TGTGCCAGCAGCCCCTCGGTGTGGGAGCAGTACTTC. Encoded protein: CASSPSVWEQYF.

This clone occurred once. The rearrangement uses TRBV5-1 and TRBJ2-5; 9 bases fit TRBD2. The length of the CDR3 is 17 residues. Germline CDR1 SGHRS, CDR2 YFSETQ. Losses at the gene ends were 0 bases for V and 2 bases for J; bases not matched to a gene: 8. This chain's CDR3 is CASSLVGLAGLQETQYF. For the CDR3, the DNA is TGCGCCAGCAGCTTGGTGGGCCTAGCGGGGCTTCAAGAGACCCAGTACTTC.

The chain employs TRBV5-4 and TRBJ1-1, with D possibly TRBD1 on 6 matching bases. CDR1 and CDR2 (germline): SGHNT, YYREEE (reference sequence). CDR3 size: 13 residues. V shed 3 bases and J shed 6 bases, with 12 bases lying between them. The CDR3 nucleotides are TGTGCCAGCAGCTCGACCAGGGGATCTGAAGCTTTCTTT. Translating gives CASSSTRGSEAFF.

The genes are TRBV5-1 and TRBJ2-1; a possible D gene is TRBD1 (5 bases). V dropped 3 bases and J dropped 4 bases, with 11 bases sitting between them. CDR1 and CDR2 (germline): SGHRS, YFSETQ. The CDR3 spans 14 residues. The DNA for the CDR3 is TGCGCCAGCAGCTCATCAGGGCTATACAATGAGCAGTTCTTC. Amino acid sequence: CASSSSGLYNEQFF. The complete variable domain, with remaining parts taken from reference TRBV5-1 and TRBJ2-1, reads KAGVTQTPRYLIKTRGQQVTLSCSPISGHRSVSWYQQTPGQGLQFLFEYFSETQRNKGNFPGRFSGRQFSNSRSEMNVSTLELGDSALYLCASSSSGLYNEQFFGPGTRLTVL.

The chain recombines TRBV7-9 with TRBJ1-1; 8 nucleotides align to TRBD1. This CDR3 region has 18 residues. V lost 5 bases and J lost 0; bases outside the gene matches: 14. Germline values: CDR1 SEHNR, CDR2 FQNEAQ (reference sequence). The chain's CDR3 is CASSRRMDRAAMNTEAFF. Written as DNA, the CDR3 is TGTGCCAGCAGCCGGCGCATGGACAGGGCGGCGATGAACACTGAAGCTTTCTTT.

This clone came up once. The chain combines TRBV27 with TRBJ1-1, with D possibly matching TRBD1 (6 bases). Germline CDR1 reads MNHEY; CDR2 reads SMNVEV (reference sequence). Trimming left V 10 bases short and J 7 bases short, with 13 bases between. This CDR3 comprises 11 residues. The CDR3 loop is CATLRQDEAFF. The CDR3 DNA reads TGTGCCACCCTTCGACAGGATGAAGCTTTCTTT.

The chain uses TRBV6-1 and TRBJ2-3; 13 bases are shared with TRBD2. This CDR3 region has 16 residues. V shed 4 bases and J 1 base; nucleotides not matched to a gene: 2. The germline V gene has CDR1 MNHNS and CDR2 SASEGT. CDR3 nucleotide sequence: TGTGCCAGCAGTGGCGGACTAGCGGGGGGCACAGATACGCAGTATTTT. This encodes CASSGGLAGGTDTQYF.

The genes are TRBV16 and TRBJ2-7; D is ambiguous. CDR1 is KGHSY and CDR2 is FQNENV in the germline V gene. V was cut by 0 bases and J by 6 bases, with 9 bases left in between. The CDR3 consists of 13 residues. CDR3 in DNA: TGTGCCAGCAGCCAATCGCAGGTAGGCGAGCAGTACTTC. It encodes CASSQSQVGEQYF.

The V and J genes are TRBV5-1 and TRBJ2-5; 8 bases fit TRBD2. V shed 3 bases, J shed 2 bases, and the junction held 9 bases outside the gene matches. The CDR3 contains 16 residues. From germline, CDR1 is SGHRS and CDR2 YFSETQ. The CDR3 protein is CASSYFPGTSQETQYF. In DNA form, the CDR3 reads TGCGCCAGCAGCTACTTTCCGGGGACTAGTCAAGAGACCCAGTACTTC.

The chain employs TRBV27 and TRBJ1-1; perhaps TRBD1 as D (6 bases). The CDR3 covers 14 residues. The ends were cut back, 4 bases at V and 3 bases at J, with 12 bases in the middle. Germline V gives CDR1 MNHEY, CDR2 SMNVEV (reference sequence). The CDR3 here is CASSYQGFDTEAFF. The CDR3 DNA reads TGTGCCAGCAGTTACCAGGGGTTTGACACTGAAGCTTTCTTT.

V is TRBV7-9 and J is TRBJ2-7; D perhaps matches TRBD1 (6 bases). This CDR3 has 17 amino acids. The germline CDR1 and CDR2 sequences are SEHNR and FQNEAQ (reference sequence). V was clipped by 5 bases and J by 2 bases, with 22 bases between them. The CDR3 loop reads CASSQAYGTRGTYEQYF. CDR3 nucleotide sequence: TGTGCCAGCAGCCAAGCCTACGGGACAAGGGGAACCTACGAGCAGTACTTC.

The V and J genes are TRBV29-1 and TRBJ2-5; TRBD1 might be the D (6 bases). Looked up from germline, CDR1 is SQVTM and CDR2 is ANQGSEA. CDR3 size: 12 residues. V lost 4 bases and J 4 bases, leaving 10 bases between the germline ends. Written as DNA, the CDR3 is TGCAGCGTTGCTTTACAGGGAGAGACCCAGTACTTC. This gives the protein CSVALQGETQYF. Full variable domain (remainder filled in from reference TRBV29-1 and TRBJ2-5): SAVISQKPSRDICQRGTSLTIQCQVDSQVTMMFWYRQQPGQSLTLIATANQGSEATYESGFVIDKFPISRPNLTFSTLTVSNMSPEDSSIYLCSVALQGETQYFGPGTRLLVL.

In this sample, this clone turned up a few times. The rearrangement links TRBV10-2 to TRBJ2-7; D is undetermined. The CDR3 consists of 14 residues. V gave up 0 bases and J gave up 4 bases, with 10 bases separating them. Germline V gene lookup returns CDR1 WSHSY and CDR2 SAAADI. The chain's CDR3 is CASSESLSGYEQYF. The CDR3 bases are TGCGCCAGCAGTGAGTCTTTATCGGGTTACGAGCAGTACTTC.

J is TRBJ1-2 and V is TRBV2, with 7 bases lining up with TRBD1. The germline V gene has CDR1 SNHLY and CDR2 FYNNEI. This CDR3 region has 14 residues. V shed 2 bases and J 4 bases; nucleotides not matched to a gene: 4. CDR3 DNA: TGTGCCAGCAGTGAAAATCCAGGGGGCTATGGCTACACCTTC. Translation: CASSENPGGYGYTF.